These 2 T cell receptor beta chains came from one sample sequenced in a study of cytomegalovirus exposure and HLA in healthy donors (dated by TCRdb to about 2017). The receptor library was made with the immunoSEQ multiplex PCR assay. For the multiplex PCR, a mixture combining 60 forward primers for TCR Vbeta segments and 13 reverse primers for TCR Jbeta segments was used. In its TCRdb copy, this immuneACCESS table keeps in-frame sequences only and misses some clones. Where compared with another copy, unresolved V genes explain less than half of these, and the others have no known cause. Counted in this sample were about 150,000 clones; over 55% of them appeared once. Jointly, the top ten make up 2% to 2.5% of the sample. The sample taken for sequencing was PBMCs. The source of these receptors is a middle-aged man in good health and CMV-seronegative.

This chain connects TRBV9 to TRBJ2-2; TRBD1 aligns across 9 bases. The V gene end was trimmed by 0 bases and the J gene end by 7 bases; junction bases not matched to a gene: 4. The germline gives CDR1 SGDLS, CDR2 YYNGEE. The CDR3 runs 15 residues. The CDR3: CASSVGTGEIGELFF. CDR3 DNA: TGTGCCAGCAGCGTAGGGACAGGGGAAATCGGGGAGCTGTTTTTT.

The CDR3 sequence: CASSYGQGEAFF. CDR3 nucleotides: TGTGCCAGCAGTTACGGACAGGGGGAAGCTTTCTTT. This chain connects TRBV6-5 to TRBJ1-1; 9 bases align to TRBD1. CDR3 size: 12 residues. Germline assignment: CDR1 MNHEY and CDR2 SVGAGI. V was clipped by 2 bases and J by 8 bases; unmatched bases: 0.